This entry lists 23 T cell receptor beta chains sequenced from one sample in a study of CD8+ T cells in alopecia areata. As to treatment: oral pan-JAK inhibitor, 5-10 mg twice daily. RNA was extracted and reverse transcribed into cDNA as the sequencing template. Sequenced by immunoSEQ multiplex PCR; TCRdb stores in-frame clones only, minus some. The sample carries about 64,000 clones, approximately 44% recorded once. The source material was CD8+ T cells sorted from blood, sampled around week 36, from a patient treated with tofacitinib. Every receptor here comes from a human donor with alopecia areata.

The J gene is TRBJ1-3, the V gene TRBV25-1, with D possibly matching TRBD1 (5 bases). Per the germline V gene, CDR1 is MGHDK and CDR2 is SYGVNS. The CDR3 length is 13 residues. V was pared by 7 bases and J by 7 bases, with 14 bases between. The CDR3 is CASTNQGGNTIYF. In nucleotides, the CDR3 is TGTGCCAGCACCAACCAGGGAGGCAACACCATATATTTT.

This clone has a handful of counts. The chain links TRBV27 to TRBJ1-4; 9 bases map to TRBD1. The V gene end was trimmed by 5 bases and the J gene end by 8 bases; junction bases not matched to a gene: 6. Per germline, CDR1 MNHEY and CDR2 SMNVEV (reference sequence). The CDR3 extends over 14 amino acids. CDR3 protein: CASSPRGQGEKLFF. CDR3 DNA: TGTGCCAGCAGTCCCAGGGGACAGGGCGAAAAACTGTTTTTT.

The chain's CDR3 is CASSGWRGSYEQYF. The CDR3 DNA sequence: TGTGCCAGCAGCGGCTGGAGGGGCTCCTACGAGCAGTACTTC. The chain recombines TRBV7-9 with TRBJ2-5, with TRBD2 as a possible D gene (6 bases). The J call may be in error: the DNA end matches TRBJ2-7 better. Germline loops: CDR1 SEHNR, CDR2 FQNEAQ (reference sequence). This CDR3 is 14 amino acids long.

This chain's CDR3 is CASSYSGPEKLFF. CDR3 in DNA: TGTGCCAGCAGTTACTCCGGACCCGAAAAACTGTTTTTT. V usage is TRBV6-5 and J usage is TRBJ1-4; no firm D call. V lost 0 bases, J lost 8 bases, and 7 bases lay in between. The CDR3 loop spans 13 amino acids. Germline values: CDR1 MNHEY, CDR2 SVGAGI.

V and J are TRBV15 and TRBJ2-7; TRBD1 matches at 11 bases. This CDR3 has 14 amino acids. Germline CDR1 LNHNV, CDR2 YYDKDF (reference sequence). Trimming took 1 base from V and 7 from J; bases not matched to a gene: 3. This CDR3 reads CATSRVGTGGEQYF. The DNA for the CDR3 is TGTGCCACCAGCAGAGTAGGGACAGGGGGTGAGCAGTACTTC.

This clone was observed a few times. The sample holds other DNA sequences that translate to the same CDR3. The CDR3 region is CASSSPYEQYF. CDR3 nucleotide sequence: TGTGCCAGCAGTTCACCCTACGAGCAGTACTTC. V is TRBV27 and J is TRBJ2-7, with no clear D. Trimming left V 4 bases short and J 2 bases short, with 3 bases between. Germline CDR1 reads MNHEY; CDR2 reads SMNVEV (reference sequence). The CDR3 spans 11 residues.

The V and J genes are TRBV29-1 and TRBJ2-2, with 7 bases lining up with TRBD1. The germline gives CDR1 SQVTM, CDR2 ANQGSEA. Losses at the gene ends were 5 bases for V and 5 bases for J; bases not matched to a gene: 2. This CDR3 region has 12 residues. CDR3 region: CSVLTGTGELFF. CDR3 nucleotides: TGCAGCGTTTTGACAGGGACCGGGGAGCTGTTTTTT.

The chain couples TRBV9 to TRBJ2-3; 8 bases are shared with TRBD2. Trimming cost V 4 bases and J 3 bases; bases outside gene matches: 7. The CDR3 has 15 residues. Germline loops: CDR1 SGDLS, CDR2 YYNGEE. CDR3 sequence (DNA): TGTGCCAGCAGCCCGCGGGGGGTTGGAACAGATACGCAGTATTTT. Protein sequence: CASSPRGVGTDTQYF.

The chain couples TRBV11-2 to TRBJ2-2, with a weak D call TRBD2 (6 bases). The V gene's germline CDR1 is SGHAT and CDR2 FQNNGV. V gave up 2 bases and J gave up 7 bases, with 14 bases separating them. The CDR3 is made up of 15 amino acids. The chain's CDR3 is CASSLKDYLIGELFF. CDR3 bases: TGTGCCAGCAGCTTAAAGGACTATCTGATCGGGGAGCTGTTTTTT.

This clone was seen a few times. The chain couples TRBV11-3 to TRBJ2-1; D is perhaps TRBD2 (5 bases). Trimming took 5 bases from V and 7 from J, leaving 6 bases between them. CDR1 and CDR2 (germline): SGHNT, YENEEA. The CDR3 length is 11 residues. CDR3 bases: TGTGCCAGCAGCCGGACTAATGAGCAGTTCTTC. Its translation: CASSRTNEQFF.

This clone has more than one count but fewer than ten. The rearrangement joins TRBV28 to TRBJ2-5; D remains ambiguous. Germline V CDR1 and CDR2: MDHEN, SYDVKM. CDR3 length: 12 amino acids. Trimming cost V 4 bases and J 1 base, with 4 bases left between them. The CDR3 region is CASSSSQETQYF. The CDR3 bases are TGTGCCAGCAGTTCAAGCCAAGAGACCCAGTACTTC. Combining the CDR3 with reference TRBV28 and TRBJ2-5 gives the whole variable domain DVKVTQSSRYLVKRTGEKVFLECVQDMDHENMFWYRQDPGLGLRLIYFSYDVKMKEKGDIPEGYSVSREKKERFSLILESASTNQTSMYLCASSSSQETQYFGPGTRLLVL.

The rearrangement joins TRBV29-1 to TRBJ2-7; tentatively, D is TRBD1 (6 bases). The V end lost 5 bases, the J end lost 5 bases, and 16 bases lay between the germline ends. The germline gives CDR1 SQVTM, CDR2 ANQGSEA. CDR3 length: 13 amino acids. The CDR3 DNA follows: TGCAGCGTTCCTAGGACCAGGGGCCACGAGCAGTACTTC. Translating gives CSVPRTRGHEQYF.

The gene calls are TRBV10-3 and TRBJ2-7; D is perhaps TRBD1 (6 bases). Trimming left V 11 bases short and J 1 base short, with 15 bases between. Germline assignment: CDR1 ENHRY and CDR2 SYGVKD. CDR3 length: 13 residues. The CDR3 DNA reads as TGTGCCGCCCAGGGGCGCGAGTCCTACGAGCAGTACTTC. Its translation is CAAQGRESYEQYF.

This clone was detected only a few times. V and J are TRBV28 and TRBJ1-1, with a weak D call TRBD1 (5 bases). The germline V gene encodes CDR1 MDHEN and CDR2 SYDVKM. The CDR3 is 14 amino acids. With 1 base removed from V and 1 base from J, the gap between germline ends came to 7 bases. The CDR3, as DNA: TGTGCCAGCAGTTTATCGACAGCGAACACTGAAGCTTTCTTT. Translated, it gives CASSLSTANTEAFF.

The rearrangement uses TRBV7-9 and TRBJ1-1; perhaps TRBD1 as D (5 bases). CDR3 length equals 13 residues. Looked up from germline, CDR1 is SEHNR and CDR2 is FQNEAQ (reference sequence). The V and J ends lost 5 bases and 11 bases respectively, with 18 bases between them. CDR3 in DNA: TGTGCCAGCAGCAAGGTTGCAGGGCTTGACGCTTTCTTT. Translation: CASSKVAGLDAFF.

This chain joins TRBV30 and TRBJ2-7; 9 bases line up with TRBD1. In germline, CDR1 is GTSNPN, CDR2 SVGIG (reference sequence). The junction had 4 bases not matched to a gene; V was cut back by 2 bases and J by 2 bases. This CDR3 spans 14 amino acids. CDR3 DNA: TGTGCCTGGAGTTCCGGGACAGGGCCCTACGAGCAGTACTTC. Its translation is CAWSSGTGPYEQYF.

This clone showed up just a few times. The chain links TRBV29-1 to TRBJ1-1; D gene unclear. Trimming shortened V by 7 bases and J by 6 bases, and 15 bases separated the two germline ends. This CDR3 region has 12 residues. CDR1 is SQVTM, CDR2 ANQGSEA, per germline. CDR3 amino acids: CSAADPYPEAFF. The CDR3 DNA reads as TGCAGCGCCGCCGACCCCTATCCTGAAGCTTTCTTT.

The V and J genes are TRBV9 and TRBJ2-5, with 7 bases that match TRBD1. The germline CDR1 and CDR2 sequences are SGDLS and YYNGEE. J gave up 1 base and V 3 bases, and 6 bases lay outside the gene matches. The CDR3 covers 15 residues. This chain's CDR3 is CASSASGTAQETQYF. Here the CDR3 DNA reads TGTGCCAGCAGCGCCAGTGGGACAGCCCAAGAGACCCAGTACTTC.

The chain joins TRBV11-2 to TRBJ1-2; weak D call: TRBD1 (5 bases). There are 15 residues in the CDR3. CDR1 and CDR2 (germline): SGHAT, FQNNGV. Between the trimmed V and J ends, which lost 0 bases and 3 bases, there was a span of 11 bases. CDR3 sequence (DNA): TGTGCCAGCAGCTTAGAAAGGGGACTGTACTATGGCTACACCTTC. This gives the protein CASSLERGLYYGYTF.

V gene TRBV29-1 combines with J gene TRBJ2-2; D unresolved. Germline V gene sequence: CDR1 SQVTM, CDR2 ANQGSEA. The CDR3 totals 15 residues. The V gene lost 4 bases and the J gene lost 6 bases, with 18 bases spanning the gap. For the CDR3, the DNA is TGCAGCGTTGTGTTTTCTGCGGAGTATGCCGGGGAGCTGTTTTTT. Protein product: CSVVFSAEYAGELFF.

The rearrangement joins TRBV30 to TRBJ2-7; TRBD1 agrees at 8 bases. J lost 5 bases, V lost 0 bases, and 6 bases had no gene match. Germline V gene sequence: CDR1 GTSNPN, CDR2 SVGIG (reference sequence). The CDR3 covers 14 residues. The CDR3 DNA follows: TGTGCCTGGAGTGTACTGACAGGGGTTGACGAGCAGTACTTC. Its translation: CAWSVLTGVDEQYF.

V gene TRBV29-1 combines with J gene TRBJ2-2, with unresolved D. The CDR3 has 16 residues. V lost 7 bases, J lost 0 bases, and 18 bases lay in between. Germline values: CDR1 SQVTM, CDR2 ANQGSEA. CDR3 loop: CSAVMAEPSNTGELFF. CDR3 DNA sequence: TGCAGCGCCGTGATGGCAGAGCCATCGAACACCGGGGAGCTGTTTTTT.

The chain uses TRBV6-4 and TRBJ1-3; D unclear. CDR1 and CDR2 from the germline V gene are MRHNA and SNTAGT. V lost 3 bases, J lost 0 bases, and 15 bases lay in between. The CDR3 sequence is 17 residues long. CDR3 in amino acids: CASSEDGGPYSGNTIYF. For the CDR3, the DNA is TGTGCCAGCAGTGAAGACGGCGGTCCTTACTCTGGAAACACCATATATTTT.